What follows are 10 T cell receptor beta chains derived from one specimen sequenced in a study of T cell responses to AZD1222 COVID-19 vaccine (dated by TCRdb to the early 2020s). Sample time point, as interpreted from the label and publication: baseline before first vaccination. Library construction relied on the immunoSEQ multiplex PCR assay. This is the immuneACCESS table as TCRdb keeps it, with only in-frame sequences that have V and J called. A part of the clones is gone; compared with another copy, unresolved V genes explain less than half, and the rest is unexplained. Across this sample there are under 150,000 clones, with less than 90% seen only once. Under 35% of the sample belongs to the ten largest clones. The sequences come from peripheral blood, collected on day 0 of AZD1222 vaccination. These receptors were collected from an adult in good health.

The CDR3 DNA reads TGTGCCAGCAGCTTAGCCGGGACAGGGCCTAATCAGCCCCAGCATTTT. Protein: CASSLAGTGPNQPQHF. The chain recombines TRBV7-8 with TRBJ1-5; 9 bases are shared with TRBD1. Germline trimming cut 0 bases from V and 4 bases from J; bases unmatched to any gene: 4. This CDR3 is 16 amino acids long. CDR1 and CDR2 (germline): SGHVS, FQNEAQ. Supplemented by reference TRBV7-8 and TRBJ1-5, the full variable domain reads GAGVSQSPRYKVAKRGQDVALRCDPISGHVSLFWYQQALGQGPEFLTYFQNEAQLDKSGLPSDRFFAERPEGSVSTLKIQRTQQEDSAVYLCASSLAGTGPNQPQHFGDGTRLSIL.

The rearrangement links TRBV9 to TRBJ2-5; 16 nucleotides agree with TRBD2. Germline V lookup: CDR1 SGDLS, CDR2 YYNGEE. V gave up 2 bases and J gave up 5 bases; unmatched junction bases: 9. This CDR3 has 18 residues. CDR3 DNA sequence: TGTGCCAGCAGCGTCGGGACTAGCGGGAGGGCCCCGGACGAGACCCAGTACTTC. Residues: CASSVGTSGRAPDETQYF.

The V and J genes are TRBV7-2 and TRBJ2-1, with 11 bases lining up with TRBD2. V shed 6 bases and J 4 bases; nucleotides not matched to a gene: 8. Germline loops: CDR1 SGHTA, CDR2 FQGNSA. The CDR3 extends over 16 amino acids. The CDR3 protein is CASSTASGGMYNEQFF. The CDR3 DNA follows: TGTGCCAGCAGTACAGCTAGCGGGGGGATGTACAATGAGCAGTTCTTC.

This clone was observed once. DNA for the CDR3: TGCAGCGTTGGTTTGGCGCCCTTGAACACTGAAGCTTTCTTT. Amino acid sequence: CSVGLAPLNTEAFF. V gene TRBV29-1 combines with J gene TRBJ1-1, with D uncertain. CDR1 is SQVTM and CDR2 is ANQGSEA in the germline V gene. V was clipped by 4 bases and J by 0 bases, with 12 bases between them. CDR3 length: 14 residues.

The CDR3 nucleotides read TGTGCCATCAGTGCGGGGGACAGGACCTACGAGCAGTACTTC. As protein: CAISAGDRTYEQYF. The V gene is TRBV10-3, the J gene TRBJ2-7, with 8 bases fitting TRBD1. Germline V CDR1 and CDR2: ENHRY, SYGVKD. V gave up 4 bases and J gave up 2 bases; unmatched junction bases: 4. The CDR3 loop spans 14 amino acids.

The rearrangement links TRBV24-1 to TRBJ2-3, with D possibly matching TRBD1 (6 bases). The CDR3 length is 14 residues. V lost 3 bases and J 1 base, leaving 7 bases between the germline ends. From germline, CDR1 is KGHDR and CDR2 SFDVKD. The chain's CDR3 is CATSDGQRTDTQYF. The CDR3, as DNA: TGTGCCACCAGTGATGGACAGCGCACAGATACGCAGTATTTT.

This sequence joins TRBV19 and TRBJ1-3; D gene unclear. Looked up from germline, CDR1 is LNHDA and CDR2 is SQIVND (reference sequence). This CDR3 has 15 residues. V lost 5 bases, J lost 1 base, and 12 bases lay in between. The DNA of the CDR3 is TGTGCCAGTAGTTCGACCGGTTCATCTGGAAACACCATATATTTT. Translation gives CASSSTGSSGNTIYF.

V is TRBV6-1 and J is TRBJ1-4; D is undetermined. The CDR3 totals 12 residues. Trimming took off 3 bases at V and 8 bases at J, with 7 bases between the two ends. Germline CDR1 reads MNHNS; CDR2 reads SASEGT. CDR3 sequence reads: CASSEDLEKLFF. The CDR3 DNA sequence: TGTGCCAGCAGTGAGGATCTCGAAAAACTGTTTTTT.

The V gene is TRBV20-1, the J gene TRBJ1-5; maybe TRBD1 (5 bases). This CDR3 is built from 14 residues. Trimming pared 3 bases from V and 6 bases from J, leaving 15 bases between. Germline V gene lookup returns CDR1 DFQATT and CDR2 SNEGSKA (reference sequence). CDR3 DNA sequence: TGCAGTGCTAGTGACCCAGGGAGGGGTCAGCCCCAGCATTTT. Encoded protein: CSASDPGRGQPQHF.

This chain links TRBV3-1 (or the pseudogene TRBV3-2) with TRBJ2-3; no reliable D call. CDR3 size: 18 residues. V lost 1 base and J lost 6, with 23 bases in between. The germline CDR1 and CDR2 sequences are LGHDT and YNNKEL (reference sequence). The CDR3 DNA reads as TGTGCCAGCAGCCAAGTCGAGAAAAGGCGGAATTCTCTGGATACGCAGTATTTT. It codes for CASSQVEKRRNSLDTQYF.